This T cell receptor (beta chain) was observed in a study of blood T cells in healthy people across ages. Each sample yielded at least 6 million isolated PBMCs. With regard to this clonotype: Its antigen is not identified.

Study-wide results and caveats: TCR beta diversity per million T cells fell roughly linearly with age. In long-lived donors, naive CD4+ cell counts and diversity exceeded those of aged donors.

A second PCR, run for roughly 6 to 11 cycles, used a sample-barcoded 5' primer plus a J-beta primer mix. Each cDNA molecule, via a template-switch adaptor with 12 random nucleotides, was tagged. TCRdb re-called the 5' RACE reads with MiXCR, one entry per CDR3 protein. The sample holds some 1 million distinct CDR3 sequences, over 35% seen once. CDR3 size: 12 residues. CDR1 DFQATT and CDR2 SNEGSKA come from the germline V gene (reference sequence). V lost 5 bases, J lost 14 bases, and 20 bases lay in between. The TCR comes from a woman in her sixties in good health. V usage is TRBV20-1 and J usage is TRBJ2-3, with a tentative D call TRBD2 (5 bases). Sequenced input: blood. CDR3 sequence: CSAATGFRPPYF. In nucleotides, the CDR3 is TGCAGTGCTGCGACGGGGTTCCGCCCCCCGTATTTT.